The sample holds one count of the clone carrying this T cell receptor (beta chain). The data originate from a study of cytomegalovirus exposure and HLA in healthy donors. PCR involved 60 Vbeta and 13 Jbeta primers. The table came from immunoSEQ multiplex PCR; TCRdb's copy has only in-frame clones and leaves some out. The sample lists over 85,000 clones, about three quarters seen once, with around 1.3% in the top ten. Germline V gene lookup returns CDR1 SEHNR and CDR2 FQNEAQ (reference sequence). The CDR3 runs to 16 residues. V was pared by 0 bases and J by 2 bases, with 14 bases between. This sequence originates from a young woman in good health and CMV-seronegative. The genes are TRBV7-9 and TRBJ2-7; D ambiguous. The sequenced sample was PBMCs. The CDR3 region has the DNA TGTGCCAGCAGCTTAGCATACAGAAATACCCCCTACGAGCAGTACTTC. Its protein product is CASSLAYRNTPYEQYF.